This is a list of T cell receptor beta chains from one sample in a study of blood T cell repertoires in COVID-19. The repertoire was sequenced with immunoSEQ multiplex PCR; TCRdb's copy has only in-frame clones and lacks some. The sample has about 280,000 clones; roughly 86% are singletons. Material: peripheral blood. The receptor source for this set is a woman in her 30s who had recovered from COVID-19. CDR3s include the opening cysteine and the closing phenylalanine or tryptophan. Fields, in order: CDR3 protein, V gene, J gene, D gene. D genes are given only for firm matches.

cdr3_aa: CASSLATGPYSGANVLTF
v_call: TRBV5-1
j_call: TRBJ2-6
d_call: NA

cdr3_aa: CASSVGWGGSEKLFF
v_call: TRBV9
j_call: TRBJ1-4
d_call: NA

cdr3_aa: CASSWTGYEQYF
v_call: TRBV11-2
j_call: TRBJ2-7
d_call: TRBD1

cdr3_aa: CASSNSGTIETFF
v_call: TRBV28
j_call: TRBJ1-1
d_call: NA

cdr3_aa: CASSYLAVSTDTQYF
v_call: TRBV6-2/TRBV6-3
j_call: TRBJ2-3
d_call: NA

cdr3_aa: CASSPGLAGNEQFF
v_call: TRBV2
j_call: TRBJ2-1
d_call: TRBD2

cdr3_aa: CASLAGGPHNEQFF
v_call: TRBV19
j_call: TRBJ2-1
d_call: TRBD2

cdr3_aa: CASRRTGVNYGYTF
v_call: TRBV6-5
j_call: TRBJ1-2
d_call: TRBD1

cdr3_aa: CASSASRNTEAFF
v_call: TRBV2
j_call: TRBJ1-1
d_call: NA

cdr3_aa: CASSLWGLGQPQHF
v_call: TRBV7-2
j_call: TRBJ1-5
d_call: NA

cdr3_aa: CASSIGRRTGDGNQPQHF
v_call: TRBV19
j_call: TRBJ1-5
d_call: TRBD1

cdr3_aa: CASSLTSLYEQYF
v_call: TRBV5-1
j_call: TRBJ2-7
d_call: TRBD2

cdr3_aa: CASSLGGLAEIGNEQFF
v_call: TRBV7-8
j_call: TRBJ2-1
d_call: TRBD2

cdr3_aa: CASSQGQNTEAFF
v_call: TRBV11-3
j_call: TRBJ1-1
d_call: NA

cdr3_aa: CASSSPGTGTDTQYF
v_call: TRBV5-4
j_call: TRBJ2-3
d_call: TRBD1

cdr3_aa: CASSTGTGLETQYF
v_call: TRBV5-1
j_call: TRBJ2-5
d_call: TRBD1

cdr3_aa: CASSLYAPGVGSGNTIYF
v_call: TRBV28
j_call: TRBJ1-3
d_call: NA

cdr3_aa: CASSLLASGSYNEQFF
v_call: TRBV11-3
j_call: TRBJ2-1
d_call: TRBD2

cdr3_aa: CASSGGSRSDEQYF
v_call: TRBV9
j_call: TRBJ2-7
d_call: NA

cdr3_aa: CASSIRGDNQPQHF
v_call: TRBV19
j_call: TRBJ1-5
d_call: NA

cdr3_aa: CAISEPNREYGYTF
v_call: TRBV10-3
j_call: TRBJ1-2
d_call: NA

cdr3_aa: CASSLPPYRGTYEQYF
v_call: TRBV5-4
j_call: TRBJ2-7
d_call: NA

cdr3_aa: CASSVPGQETQYF
v_call: TRBV25-1
j_call: TRBJ2-5
d_call: NA

cdr3_aa: CASRGGQGSTEAFF
v_call: TRBV2
j_call: TRBJ1-1
d_call: TRBD1

cdr3_aa: CATKQGDSGNTIYF
v_call: TRBV6-1
j_call: TRBJ1-3
d_call: TRBD1

cdr3_aa: CASSPNRDRGRVGELFF
v_call: TRBV7-2
j_call: TRBJ2-2
d_call: TRBD1

cdr3_aa: CASSWVGTGNSGNTIYF
v_call: TRBV7-2
j_call: TRBJ1-3
d_call: TRBD1

cdr3_aa: CASSPLAGVSNQPQHF
v_call: TRBV27
j_call: TRBJ1-5
d_call: NA

cdr3_aa: CASSVAGITPDTQYF
v_call: TRBV9
j_call: TRBJ2-3
d_call: NA

cdr3_aa: CASSPYLAGGYEQYF
v_call: TRBV19
j_call: TRBJ2-7
d_call: TRBD2

cdr3_aa: CASSFSGGPYNEQFF
v_call: TRBV7-6
j_call: TRBJ2-1
d_call: TRBD2

cdr3_aa: CASSSAFSGRLTGELFF
v_call: TRBV7-2
j_call: TRBJ2-2
d_call: TRBD2

cdr3_aa: CASSGWGGPYEQYF
v_call: TRBV2
j_call: TRBJ2-7
d_call: NA

cdr3_aa: CASSLFSGRTDTQYF
v_call: TRBV7-3
j_call: TRBJ2-3
d_call: NA

cdr3_aa: CASSFGGTEAFF
v_call: TRBV12-3/TRBV12-4
j_call: TRBJ1-1
d_call: NA

cdr3_aa: CASSPPDRYEQFF
v_call: TRBV3-1/TRBV3-2
j_call: TRBJ2-1
d_call: NA

cdr3_aa: CASSLMQGLVYEQYF
v_call: TRBV28
j_call: TRBJ2-7
d_call: NA

cdr3_aa: CASSSDITNTGELFF
v_call: TRBV27
j_call: TRBJ2-2
d_call: NA

cdr3_aa: CASSFDSRAFF
v_call: TRBV25-1
j_call: TRBJ1-1
d_call: NA

cdr3_aa: CASSYQGSDTIYF
v_call: TRBV28
j_call: TRBJ1-3
d_call: NA

cdr3_aa: CASSLTSGRENEQFF
v_call: TRBV28
j_call: TRBJ2-1
d_call: TRBD2

cdr3_aa: CASSPSGGAYITGELFF
v_call: TRBV11-2
j_call: TRBJ2-2
d_call: TRBD2

cdr3_aa: CASRGYGGVTDTQYF
v_call: TRBV27
j_call: TRBJ2-3
d_call: TRBD2

cdr3_aa: CASSLEVGTGNTEAFF
v_call: TRBV5-1
j_call: TRBJ1-1
d_call: TRBD1

cdr3_aa: CASSPGQRHQPQHF
v_call: TRBV3-1/TRBV3-2
j_call: TRBJ1-5
d_call: NA

cdr3_aa: CASSYQGSGQPQHF
v_call: TRBV6-2/TRBV6-3
j_call: TRBJ1-5
d_call: NA

cdr3_aa: CASSNSGRRIADTQYF
v_call: TRBV5-4
j_call: TRBJ2-3
d_call: TRBD2

cdr3_aa: CASSPRLRGQYF
v_call: TRBV11-3
j_call: TRBJ2-7
d_call: NA

cdr3_aa: CASSQTQGGPYEQYF
v_call: TRBV4-3
j_call: TRBJ2-7
d_call: NA

cdr3_aa: CASSSLEKGMGYGYTF
v_call: TRBV3-1/TRBV3-2
j_call: TRBJ1-2
d_call: NA